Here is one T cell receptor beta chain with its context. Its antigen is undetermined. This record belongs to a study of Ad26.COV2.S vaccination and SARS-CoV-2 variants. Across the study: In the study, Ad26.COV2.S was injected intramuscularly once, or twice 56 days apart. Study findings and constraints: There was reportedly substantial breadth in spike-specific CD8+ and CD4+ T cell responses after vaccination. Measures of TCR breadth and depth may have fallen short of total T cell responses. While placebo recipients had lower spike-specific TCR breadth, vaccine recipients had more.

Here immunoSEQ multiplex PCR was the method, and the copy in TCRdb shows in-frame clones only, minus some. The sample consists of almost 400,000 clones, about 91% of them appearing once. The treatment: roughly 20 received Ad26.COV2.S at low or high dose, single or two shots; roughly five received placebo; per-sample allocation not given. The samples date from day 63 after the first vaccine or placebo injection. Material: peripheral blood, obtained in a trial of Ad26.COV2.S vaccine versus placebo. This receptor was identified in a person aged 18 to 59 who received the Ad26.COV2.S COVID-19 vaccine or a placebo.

In DNA form, the CDR3 reads TGTGCCAGCAGCCAAGACCCTTATGCAGATACGCAGTATTTT. Amino acid sequence: CASSQDPYADTQYF. The genes are TRBV3-1 (or the pseudogene TRBV3-2) and TRBJ2-3; D not resolved. The CDR3 has 14 residues. The germline V gene has CDR1 LGHDT and CDR2 YNNKEL (reference sequence). Trimming removed 0 bases at V and 4 bases at J, with 8 bases between.